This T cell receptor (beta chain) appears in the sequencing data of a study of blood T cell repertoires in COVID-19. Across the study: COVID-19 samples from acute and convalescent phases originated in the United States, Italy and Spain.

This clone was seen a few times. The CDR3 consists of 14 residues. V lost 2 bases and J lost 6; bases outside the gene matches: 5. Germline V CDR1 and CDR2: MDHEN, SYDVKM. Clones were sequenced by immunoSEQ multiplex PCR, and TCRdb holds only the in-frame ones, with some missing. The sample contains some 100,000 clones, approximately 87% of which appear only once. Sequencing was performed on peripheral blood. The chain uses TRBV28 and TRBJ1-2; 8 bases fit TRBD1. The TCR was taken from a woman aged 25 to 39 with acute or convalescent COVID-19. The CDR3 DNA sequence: TGTGCCAGCAGTTTACCGGGACAGGAACATGGCTACACCTTC. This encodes CASSLPGQEHGYTF.